These 11 T cell receptor beta chains were sequenced from one sample in a study of spatial heterogeneity in lung cancer. A single record per CDR3 protein comes from TCRdb applying MiXCR to the 5' RACE reads. This table has more than 35,000 distinct CDR3 sequences, 4% to 6% appearing once. The time point denotes: sample taken at primary tumor resection. The sequenced material consisted of unsorted whole RNA from tumor, nontumor lung or frozen PBMC. The source was PBMCs, collected at surgery. These TCRs come from a female donor with early-stage non-small cell lung cancer.

The chain recombines TRBV11-2 with TRBJ2-5; D is ambiguous. Trimming removed 8 bases from V and 1 base from J, with 11 bases in between. The V gene's germline CDR1 is SGHAT and CDR2 FQNNGV. CDR3 length: 13 amino acids. The chain's CDR3 is CASLGRLQETQYF. In nucleotides, the CDR3 is TGTGCCAGCCTAGGCAGGCTCCAAGAGACCCAGTACTTC.

This clonotype has at least ten counts. The chain couples TRBV29-1 to TRBJ2-7; 8 positions match TRBD1. CDR1 SQVTM and CDR2 ANQGSEA come from the germline V gene. The CDR3 covers 12 residues. Trimming removed 4 bases from V and 4 bases from J; junction bases left unmatched: 3. In nucleotides, the CDR3 is TGCAGCGTTGCCAGGGGGCAGTACGAGCAGTACTTC. Translating it yields CSVARGQYEQYF.

This clonotype is classed as medium-sized. The chain links TRBV2 to TRBJ2-5, with TRBD1 identical over 11 bases. Germline values: CDR1 SNHLY, CDR2 FYNNEI. The V gene end was trimmed by 6 bases and the J gene end by 1 base; junction bases not matched to a gene: 13. The length of the CDR3 is 18 residues. The CDR3 sequence is CASRPGQGVFVGQETQYF. CDR3 sequence (DNA): TGTGCCAGCAGGCCGGGACAGGGGGTTTTCGTTGGCCAAGAGACCCAGTACTTC.

By sample share, this clonotype is medium-sized. The chain has TRBV2 and TRBJ1-2, with a weak D call TRBD1 (5 bases). The CDR3 consists of 13 residues. The ends were cut back, 11 bases at V and 4 bases at J, with 17 bases in the middle. The germline CDR1 and CDR2 sequences are SNHLY and FYNNEI. The CDR3 spells CAGYGASPYGYTF. The CDR3 DNA sequence: TGTGCCGGATACGGGGCCTCACCCTATGGCTACACCTTC.

This clonotype was picked up a small number of times. The chain uses TRBV14 and TRBJ2-2; no clear D gene. The CDR3 runs 16 residues. CDR1 and CDR2 from the germline V gene are SGHDN and FVKESK. V lost 4 bases and J 0 bases, leaving 12 bases between the germline ends. CDR3: CASSRLREANTGELFF. DNA of the CDR3: TGTGCCAGCAGCCGTCTCCGCGAAGCGAACACCGGGGAGCTGTTTTTT.

This clonotype was seen many times. This sequence joins TRBV29-1 and TRBJ2-7; 7 bases align to TRBD2. Germline V gives CDR1 SQVTM, CDR2 ANQGSEA. CDR3 length: 12 residues. J gave up 7 bases and V 4 bases, and 7 bases lay outside the gene matches. The CDR3 DNA is TGCAGCGTTGCCTGGACTAGAGGGGAGCAGTACTTC. This encodes CSVAWTRGEQYF.

In its sample, this clonotype was seen many times. The rearrangement joins TRBV7-9 to TRBJ1-4; maybe TRBD1 (5 bases). There are 12 residues in the CDR3. CDR1 SEHNR and CDR2 FQNEAQ come from the germline V gene (reference sequence). V was pared by 7 bases and J by 8 bases, with 11 bases between. CDR3 coding DNA: TGTGCCAGCACCTGGAGGGGAGAAAAACTGTTTTTT. Protein sequence: CASTWRGEKLFF.

This clonotype occurred many times. This chain's CDR3 is CASSLDSLEAFF. For the CDR3, the DNA is TGTGCCAGCAGTTTAGACAGCCTTGAAGCTTTCTTT. The chain couples TRBV12-3 or TRBV12-4 to TRBJ1-1; D remains unclear. Trimming removed 1 base from V and 7 bases from J, with 7 bases in between. This CDR3 is 12 amino acids long.

This clonotype has ten or more counts. The chain uses TRBV6-2 or TRBV6-3 and TRBJ2-1, with D possibly matching TRBD2 (6 bases). This CDR3 is built from 13 residues. Trimming removed 8 bases from V and 7 bases from J, with 15 bases in between. Germline V lookup: CDR1 MNHEY, CDR2 SVGEGT. The CDR3 loop is CASSGTSANEQFF. The CDR3 DNA is TGTGCCAGCTCCGGGACTTCGGCTAATGAGCAGTTCTTC.

This clonotype was picked up a small number of times. The CDR3 region is CASSDDRGRTGELFF. As DNA, the CDR3 is TGTGCCAGCAGTGACGACAGGGGGCGAACCGGGGAGCTGTTTTTT. This rearrangement joins TRBV6-5 to TRBJ2-2; 10 nucleotides line up with TRBD1. The CDR3 has 15 residues. V shed 5 bases and J 5 bases; nucleotides not matched to a gene: 5. Per the germline V gene, CDR1 is MNHEY and CDR2 is SVGAGI.

This clonotype was seen a few times. The rearrangement links TRBV5-1 to TRBJ2-1; 8 positions agree with TRBD2. CDR1 is SGHRS and CDR2 is YFSETQ in the germline V gene. The CDR3 consists of 15 residues. V shed 1 base, J shed 4 bases, and the junction held 4 bases outside the gene matches. CDR3 bases: TGCGCCAGCAGCTTGATTAGCGGGGAGTACAATGAGCAGTTCTTC. Translation: CASSLISGEYNEQFF.